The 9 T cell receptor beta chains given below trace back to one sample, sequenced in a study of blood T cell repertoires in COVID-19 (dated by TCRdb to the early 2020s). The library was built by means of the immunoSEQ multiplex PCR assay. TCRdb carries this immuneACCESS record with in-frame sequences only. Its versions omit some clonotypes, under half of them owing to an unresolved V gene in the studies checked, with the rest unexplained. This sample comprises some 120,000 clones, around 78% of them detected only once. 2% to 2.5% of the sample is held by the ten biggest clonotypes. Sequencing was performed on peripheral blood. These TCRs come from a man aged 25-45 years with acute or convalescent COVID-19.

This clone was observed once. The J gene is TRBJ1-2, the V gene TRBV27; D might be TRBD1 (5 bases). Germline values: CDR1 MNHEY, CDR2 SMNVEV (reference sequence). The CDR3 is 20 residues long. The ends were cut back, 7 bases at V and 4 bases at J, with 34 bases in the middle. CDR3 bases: TGTGCCAGCACCAACACCCTAACGGGGGGGGTAATACAGCAACCCTATGGCTACACCTTC. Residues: CASTNTLTGGVIQQPYGYTF.

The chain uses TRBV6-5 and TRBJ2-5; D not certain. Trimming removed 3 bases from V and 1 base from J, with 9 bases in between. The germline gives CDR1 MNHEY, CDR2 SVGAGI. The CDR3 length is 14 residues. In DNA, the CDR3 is TGTGCCAGCAGTTATTCAGGCTCCCAAGAGACCCAGTACTTC. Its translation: CASSYSGSQETQYF.

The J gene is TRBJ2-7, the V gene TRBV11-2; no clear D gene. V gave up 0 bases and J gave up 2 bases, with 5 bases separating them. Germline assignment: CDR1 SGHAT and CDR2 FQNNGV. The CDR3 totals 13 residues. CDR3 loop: CASSLEGTYEQYV. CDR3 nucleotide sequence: TGTGCCAGCAGCTTAGAGGGCACCTACGAGCAGTACGTC.

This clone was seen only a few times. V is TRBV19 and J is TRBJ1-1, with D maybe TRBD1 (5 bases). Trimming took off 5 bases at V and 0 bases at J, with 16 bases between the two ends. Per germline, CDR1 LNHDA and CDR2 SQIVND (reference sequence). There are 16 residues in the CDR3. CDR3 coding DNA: TGTGCCAGTAGTGATGGGCAGGGTGGGATGAACACTGAAGCTTTCTTT. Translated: CASSDGQGGMNTEAFF.

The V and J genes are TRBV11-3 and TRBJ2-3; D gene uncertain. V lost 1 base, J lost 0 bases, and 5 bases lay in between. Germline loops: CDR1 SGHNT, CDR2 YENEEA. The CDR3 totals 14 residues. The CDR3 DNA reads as TGTGCCAGCAGCTTAGCAGGCAGCACAGATACGCAGTATTTT. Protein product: CASSLAGSTDTQYF. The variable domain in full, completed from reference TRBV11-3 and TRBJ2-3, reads EAGVVQSPRYKIIEKKQPVAFWCNPISGHNTLYWYLQNLGQGPELLIRYENEEAVDDSQLPKDRFSAERLKGVDSTLKIQPAELGDSAVYLCASSLAGSTDTQYFGPGTRLTVL.

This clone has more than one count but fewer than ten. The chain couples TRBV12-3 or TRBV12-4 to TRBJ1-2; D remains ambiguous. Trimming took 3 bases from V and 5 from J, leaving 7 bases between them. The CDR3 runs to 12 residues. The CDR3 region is CASSLHNYGYTF. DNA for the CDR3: TGTGCCAGCAGTTTGCACAATTATGGCTACACCTTC.

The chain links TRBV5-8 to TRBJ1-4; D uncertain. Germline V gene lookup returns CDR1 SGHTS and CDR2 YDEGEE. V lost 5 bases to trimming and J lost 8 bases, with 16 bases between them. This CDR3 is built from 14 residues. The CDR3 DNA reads TGTGCCAGCAGTTACGGCGGCGGGCGGGAAAAACTGTTTTTT. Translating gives CASSYGGGREKLFF. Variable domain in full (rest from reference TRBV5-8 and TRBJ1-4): EAGVTQSPTHLIKTRGQQATLRCSPISGHTSVYWYQQALGLGLQFLLWYDEGEERNRGNFPPRFSGRQFPNYSSELNVNALELEDSALYLCASSYGGGREKLFFGSGTQLSVL.

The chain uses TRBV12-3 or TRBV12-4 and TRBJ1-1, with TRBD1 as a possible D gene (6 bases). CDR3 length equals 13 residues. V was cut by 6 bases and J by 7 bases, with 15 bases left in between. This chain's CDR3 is CASRPYGTFEAFF. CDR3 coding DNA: TGTGCCAGCAGACCTTACGGGACATTTGAAGCTTTCTTT.

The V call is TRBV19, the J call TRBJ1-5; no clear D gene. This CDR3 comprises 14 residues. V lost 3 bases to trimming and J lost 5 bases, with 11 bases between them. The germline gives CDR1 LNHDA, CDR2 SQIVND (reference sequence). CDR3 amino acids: CASSMLRTDQPQHF. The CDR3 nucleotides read TGTGCCAGTAGTATGTTGAGAACCGATCAGCCCCAGCATTTT.